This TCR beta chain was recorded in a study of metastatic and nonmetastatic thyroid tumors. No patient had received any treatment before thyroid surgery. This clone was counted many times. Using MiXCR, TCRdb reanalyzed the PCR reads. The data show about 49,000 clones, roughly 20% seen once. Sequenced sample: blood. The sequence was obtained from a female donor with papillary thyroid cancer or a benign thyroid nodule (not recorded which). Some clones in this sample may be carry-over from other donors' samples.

CDR3 DNA sequence: TGCAGTGCTACCCGACAGGGTAGCTCCTACGAGCAGTACTTC. Translating it yields CSATRQGSSYEQYF. The chain employs TRBV20-1 and TRBJ2-7, with 7 nucleotides matching TRBD1. CDR3 size: 14 residues. Per germline, CDR1 DFQATT and CDR2 SNEGSKA (reference sequence). V was pared by 4 bases and J by 0 bases, with 6 bases of the junction left unmatched.